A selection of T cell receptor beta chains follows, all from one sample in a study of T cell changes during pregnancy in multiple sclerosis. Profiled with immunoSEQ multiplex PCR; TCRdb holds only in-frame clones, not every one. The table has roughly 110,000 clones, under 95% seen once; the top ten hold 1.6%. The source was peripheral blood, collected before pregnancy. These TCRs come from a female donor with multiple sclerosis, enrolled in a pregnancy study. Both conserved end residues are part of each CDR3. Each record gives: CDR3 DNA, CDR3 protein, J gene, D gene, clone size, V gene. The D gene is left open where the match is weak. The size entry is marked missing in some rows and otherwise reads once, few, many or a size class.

cdr3_nt: TGTGCCAGCAGTGAGTCGGGGGGGCGGTTTGGCTACACCTTC; cdr3_aa: CASSESGGRFGYTF; j_call: TRBJ1-2; d_call: NA; clone_size: NA; v_call: TRBV2
cdr3_nt: TGTGCCAGCAGTTCATCCGGGGGGGCTGGCTACACCTTC; cdr3_aa: CASSSSGGAGYTF; j_call: TRBJ1-2; d_call: NA; clone_size: NA; v_call: TRBV28
cdr3_nt: TGTGCCAGCAGCTTGTGGGCAGTCCCTAATGAAAAACTGTTTTTT; cdr3_aa: CASSLWAVPNEKLFF; j_call: TRBJ1-4; d_call: NA; clone_size: NA; v_call: TRBV5-6
cdr3_nt: TGTGCCAGCCGGGAACAGGGCTGGGACACTGAAGCTTTCTTT; cdr3_aa: CASREQGWDTEAFF; j_call: TRBJ1-1; d_call: NA; clone_size: NA; v_call: TRBV5-6
cdr3_nt: TGTGCCAGCAGTGAAAGCGGGACAGGGAAGTTGAACACTGAAGCTTTCTTT; cdr3_aa: CASSESGTGKLNTEAFF; j_call: TRBJ1-1; d_call: TRBD1; clone_size: NA; v_call: TRBV6-1
cdr3_nt: TGTGCCAGCAGCTCGGGTATGAACACTGAAGCTTTCTTT; cdr3_aa: CASSSGMNTEAFF; j_call: TRBJ1-1; d_call: NA; clone_size: NA; v_call: TRBV6-6
cdr3_nt: TGTGCCAGCACCTCAATTTGGGGAGGAGGAACAGATACGCAGTATTTT; cdr3_aa: CASTSIWGGGTDTQYF; j_call: TRBJ2-3; d_call: NA; clone_size: NA; v_call: TRBV4-2
cdr3_nt: TGTGCCAGCTCACCATCGCCCCGGGTGAATCAGCCCCAGCATTTT; cdr3_aa: CASSPSPRVNQPQHF; j_call: TRBJ1-5; d_call: NA; clone_size: NA; v_call: TRBV18
cdr3_nt: TGCGCCAGCAGCCGGGGACAGGGTTTAGGGGAGCAGTACTTC; cdr3_aa: CASSRGQGLGEQYF; j_call: TRBJ2-7; d_call: TRBD1; clone_size: NA; v_call: TRBV5-1
cdr3_nt: TGTGCCAGCAGTGGACAGCAGACAGATACGCAGTATTTT; cdr3_aa: CASSGQQTDTQYF; j_call: TRBJ2-3; d_call: NA; clone_size: NA; v_call: TRBV2
cdr3_nt: TGCGCCAGCAGCTGGGGCGACAGGGGGTTTGGCGAGCAGTACTTC; cdr3_aa: CASSWGDRGFGEQYF; j_call: TRBJ2-7; d_call: TRBD1; clone_size: NA; v_call: TRBV5-1
cdr3_nt: TGTGCCATCAGGGTCGCTGGGACAGTGACCTACAATGAGCAGTTCTTC; cdr3_aa: CAIRVAGTVTYNEQFF; j_call: TRBJ2-1; d_call: TRBD1; clone_size: NA; v_call: TRBV10-3
cdr3_nt: TGTGCCAGCAGTTACCAACTGAGGAATTCACCCCTCCACTTT; cdr3_aa: CASSYQLRNSPLHF; j_call: TRBJ1-6; d_call: NA; clone_size: NA; v_call: TRBV6-6
cdr3_nt: TGTGCCAGCAGGCCGACAGAGGGGGAATATTCACCCCTCCACTTT; cdr3_aa: CASRPTEGEYSPLHF; j_call: TRBJ1-6; d_call: NA; clone_size: few; v_call: TRBV28
cdr3_nt: TGTGCCATCACTAACCAGCGTAATCAGCCCCAGCATTTT; cdr3_aa: CAITNQRNQPQHF; j_call: TRBJ1-5; d_call: NA; clone_size: few; v_call: TRBV10-3
cdr3_nt: TGTGCCAGCAGTTTCGGGCAGGGCTGGGATTCACCCCTCCACTTT; cdr3_aa: CASSFGQGWDSPLHF; j_call: TRBJ1-6; d_call: NA; clone_size: NA; v_call: TRBV28
cdr3_nt: TGCGCCAGCAGCCAAGACCCGGGACAGACAGATACGCAGTATTTT; cdr3_aa: CASSQDPGQTDTQYF; j_call: TRBJ2-3; d_call: TRBD1; clone_size: NA; v_call: TRBV4-1
cdr3_nt: TGTGCCAGCAGCTTAGGCGTAGGACAGGGTGGCTACGAGCAGTACTTC; cdr3_aa: CASSLGVGQGGYEQYF; j_call: TRBJ2-7; d_call: TRBD1; clone_size: NA; v_call: TRBV7-3
cdr3_nt: TGTGCCAGCAGGACTGGCCAGGGAATTTCACCCCTCCACTTT; cdr3_aa: CASRTGQGISPLHF; j_call: TRBJ1-6; d_call: NA; clone_size: NA; v_call: TRBV6-5
cdr3_nt: TGTGCCAGCACCTATTTGCTGGGGGCCGGGTACACTGAAGCTTTCTTT; cdr3_aa: CASTYLLGAGYTEAFF; j_call: TRBJ1-1; d_call: NA; clone_size: NA; v_call: TRBV5-4
cdr3_nt: TGCAGTGCCCAACAGTCGCGGCAGTACTTC; cdr3_aa: CSAQQSRQYF; j_call: TRBJ2-7; d_call: NA; clone_size: NA; v_call: TRBV20-1
cdr3_nt: TGTGCCAGCAGTTTATTAGGAGAACCCCTCCACTTT; cdr3_aa: CASSLLGEPLHF; j_call: TRBJ1-6; d_call: NA; clone_size: NA; v_call: TRBV27